This entry describes one TCR beta chain. Its antigen remains unknown. The V gene end was trimmed by 5 bases and the J gene end by 0 bases; junction bases not matched to a gene: 4. CDR1 is SEHNR and CDR2 is FQNEAQ in the germline V gene (reference sequence). This CDR3 is 15 amino acids long. Donors were drawn from the roughly 110-subject validation cohort, separate from the roughly 670-subject first cohort. The data derive from a study of cytomegalovirus exposure and HLA in healthy donors. General study results and limits: High sensitivity and specificity were reportedly achieved when the classifier diagnosed cytomegalovirus status. Altogether, 160 or so TCR beta chains were recorded as cytomegalovirus-associated.

Libraries were prepared by immunoSEQ multiplex PCR; TCRdb keeps only in-frame clonotypes and omits some of them. The sample holds fewer than 120,000 clones, around 89% seen once. The chain carries TRBV7-9 and TRBJ2-1; 7 bases are a match to TRBD2. The sequence derives from a woman between 25 and 40 years old in good health and CMV-seropositive. The sequenced material came from PBMCs. The CDR3 region is CASSRGLTSYNEQFF. The CDR3 nucleotides read TGTGCCAGCAGCCGGGGACTAACCTCCTACAATGAGCAGTTCTTC.